This T cell receptor beta chain was found in a study of neoadjuvant anti-PD-1 for oral cavity cancer. Whole-study results and caveats: After neoadjuvant nivolumab, PBMC T cell clonality was significantly higher in non-responders than responders.

V was cut by 3 bases and J by 2 bases, with 13 bases left in between. Germline loops: CDR1 ENHRY, CDR2 SYGVKD. The CDR3 has 15 residues. These oral cavity squamous cell carcinomas were HPV-negative and locally advanced. TCRdb's table, derived via immunoSEQ multiplex PCR, lists solely in-frame clones and lacks some. The repertoire includes 15,000 or so clones, about three quarters of them detected once, and around 3% sits in the top ten. Note on this clone: Its antigen is not known.

Sample: PBMCs, taken before nivolumab (anti-PD-1) treatment. The receptor comes from a person between 40 and 80 years old with oral cavity squamous cell carcinoma. The chain couples TRBV10-3 to TRBJ1-2; D perhaps matches TRBD1 (6 bases). CDR3 coding DNA: TGTGCCATCAGTGAAGGCCAGGGGAGGAACTATGGCTACACCTTC. Amino acid sequence: CAISEGQGRNYGYTF.